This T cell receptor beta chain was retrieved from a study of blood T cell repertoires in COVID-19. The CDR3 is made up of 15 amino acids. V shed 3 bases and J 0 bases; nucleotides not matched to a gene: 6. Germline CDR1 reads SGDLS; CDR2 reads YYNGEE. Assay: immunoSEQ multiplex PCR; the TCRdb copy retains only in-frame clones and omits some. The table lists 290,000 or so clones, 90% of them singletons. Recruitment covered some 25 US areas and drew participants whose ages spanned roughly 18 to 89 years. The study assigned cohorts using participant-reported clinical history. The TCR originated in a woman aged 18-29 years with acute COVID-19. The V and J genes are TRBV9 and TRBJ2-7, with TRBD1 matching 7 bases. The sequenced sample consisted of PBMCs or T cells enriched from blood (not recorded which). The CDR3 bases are TGTGCCAGCAGCGGTCCGGGACAGAGCTCCTACGAGCAGTACTTC. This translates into CASSGPGQSSYEQYF.